This T cell receptor (beta chain) comes out of a study of T cells expressing NK-cell markers. With the 5' RACE reads reprocessed, TCRdb shows one record per CDR3 protein and no DNA. This sample lists about 170,000 distinct CDR3 sequences; its ten largest clones have 20%. Germline V CDR1 and CDR2: SQVTM, ANQGSEA. CDR3 length equals 11 residues. This clonotype originated in a man aged 18-70 years in good health. V gene TRBV29-1 combines with J gene TRBJ2-7; absent DNA, TCRdb's TRBD1 call cannot be checked. Material for sequencing was blood T cells: a sorted CD56 or NKG2C T cell subset, CD4+ or CD8+ T cells, or bulk PBMC T cells (not recorded which). The CDR3 sequence is CSVPGAYEQYF.